A single sample is the source of the 5 T cell receptor beta chains below, sequenced in a study of CD8+CD57+ T cells in acquired aplastic anemia. The template for TCR beta VDJ and CDR3 sequence profiling was genomic DNA. TCRdb independently ran MiXCR on the reads; one entry per CDR3 protein. The sample records around 180,000 distinct CDR3 sequences, about 60% being singletons. The sequenced sample consisted of sorted CD4+, CD8+, or CD8+CD57+ T cells (not recorded which) from PBMCs. The source is a human donor in good health.

The CDR3 is CASSKGQVSYGYTF. In nucleotides, the CDR3 is TGTGCCAGCAGCAAGGGACAGGTTTCCTATGGCTACACCTTC. This chain uses TRBV27 with TRBJ1-2; 8 bases are shared with TRBD1. The CDR3 runs to 14 residues. Per germline, CDR1 MNHEY and CDR2 SMNVEV (reference sequence). The V gene end was trimmed by 6 bases and the J gene end by 4 bases; junction bases not matched to a gene: 7.

This clonotype was seen a handful of times. The rearrangement joins TRBV10-3 to TRBJ2-7; weak D call: TRBD1 (6 bases). The CDR3 has 13 amino acids. CDR1 and CDR2 from the germline V gene are ENHRY and SYGVKD. V lost 8 bases and J 0 bases, leaving 11 bases between the germline ends. CDR3 nucleotides: TGTGCCATCCTAACAGGGTACTCCTACGAGCAGTACTTC. It yields the protein CAILTGYSYEQYF.

The chain has TRBV7-9 and TRBJ2-2, with 8 bases matching TRBD1. Per germline, CDR1 SEHNR and CDR2 FQNEAQ (reference sequence). This CDR3 contains 16 residues. V shed 2 bases and J 1 base; nucleotides not matched to a gene: 3. The CDR3 sequence: CASSLWGQVNTGELFF. The CDR3 region has the DNA TGTGCCAGCAGCTTATGGGGACAGGTGAACACCGGGGAGCTGTTTTTT.

This chain uses TRBV7-3 with TRBJ1-2; D might be TRBD1 (6 bases). CDR3 size: 16 residues. Trimming took off 0 bases at V and 6 bases at J, with 17 bases between the two ends. The germline gives CDR1 SGHTA, CDR2 FQGTGA. The CDR3 sequence: CASSLTADRTFHGYTF. In DNA form, the CDR3 reads TGTGCCAGCAGCTTAACGGCAGACAGGACTTTCCATGGCTACACCTTC. Looking up the rest from reference TRBV7-3 and TRBJ1-2 gives the full variable domain: GAGVSQTPSNKVTEKGKYVELRCDPISGHTALYWYRQSLGQGPEFLIYFQGTGAADDSGLPNDRFFAVRPEGSVSTLKIQRTERGDSAVYLCASSLTADRTFHGYTFGSGTRLTVV.

This clonotype showed up many times. V usage is TRBV5-8 and J usage is TRBJ1-1; D call uncertain. Germline-derived CDR1 and CDR2 are SGHTS and YDEGEE. With 0 bases removed from V and 6 bases from J, the gap between germline ends came to 12 bases. The CDR3 consists of 14 residues. The CDR3 loop reads CASSLAGRRPEAFF. The CDR3 nucleotides are TGTGCCAGCAGCTTGGCCGGAAGGCGCCCTGAAGCTTTCTTT.